This TCR beta chain was retrieved from a study of T cells expressing NK-cell markers. Study details: One of eight sequenced donors was HCMV-seronegative; the other seven were seropositive.

Study findings and constraints: The leading position in the CD3+CD56-NKG2C+ fraction of several donors also went to these clonotypes. Six or seven donors carried dominant NKG2C+ clonotypes that made up roughly 1.0-7.0% of their CD8+ T cells.

CDR3 length: 16 amino acids. The V gene's germline CDR1 is KGHDR and CDR2 SFDVKD. The cDNA for TCR beta came from 5'RACE template switching with UMIs. TCRdb derives one entry per CDR3 protein from the 5' RACE reads, leaving out DNA. In total, the table holds a few hundred thousand distinct CDR3 sequences. Worth noting for this clonotype: Its antigen is not known.

The rearrangement links TRBV24-1 to TRBJ2-3; the TRBD2 assignment by TCRdb is unverifiable without DNA. Sequencing was carried out using blood T cells: a sorted CD56 or NKG2C T cell subset, CD4+ or CD8+ T cells, or bulk PBMC T cells (not recorded which). The TCR originated in a young man in good health. The CDR3: CATSDLMAEGTDTQYF.